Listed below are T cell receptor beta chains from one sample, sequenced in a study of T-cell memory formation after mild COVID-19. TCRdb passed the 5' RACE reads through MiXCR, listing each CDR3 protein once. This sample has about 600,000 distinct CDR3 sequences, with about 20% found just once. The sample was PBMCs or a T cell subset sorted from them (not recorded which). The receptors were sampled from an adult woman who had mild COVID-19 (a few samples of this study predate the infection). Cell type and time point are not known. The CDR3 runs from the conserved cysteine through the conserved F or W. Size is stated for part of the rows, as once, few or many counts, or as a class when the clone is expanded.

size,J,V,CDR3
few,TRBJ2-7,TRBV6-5,CASSLKKTYEQYF
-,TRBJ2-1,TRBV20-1,CSALRQYNEQFF
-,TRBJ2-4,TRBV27,CASSYRRREGRGHIQYF
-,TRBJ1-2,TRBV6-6,CASSYPANYGYTF
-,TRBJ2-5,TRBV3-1,CASSQEKVAGGDAQYF
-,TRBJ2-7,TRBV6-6,CASSYPLVGAPSYEQYF
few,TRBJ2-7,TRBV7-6,CASSQRLAGDEQYF
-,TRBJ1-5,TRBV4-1,CASSLDRINQPQHF
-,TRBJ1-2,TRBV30,CAWGAGTF
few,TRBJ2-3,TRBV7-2,CASSLTTMSRHTDTQYF
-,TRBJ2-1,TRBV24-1,CATSDPLGLANEQFF
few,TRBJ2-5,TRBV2,CASSELVSRQETQYF
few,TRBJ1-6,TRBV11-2,CASSLGRQGVYNSPLHF
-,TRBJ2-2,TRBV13,CASSLGLPENTGELFF
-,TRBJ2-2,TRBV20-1,CSARGVDSGASNTGELFF
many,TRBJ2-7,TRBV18,CASSPPRAYEQYF
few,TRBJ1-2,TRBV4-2,CASSQPGQVSWGYTF
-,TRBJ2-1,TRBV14,CASSLDRGRGEQFF
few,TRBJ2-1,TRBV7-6,CASSLSRVPYNEQFF
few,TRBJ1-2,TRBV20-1,CSARDSREYYGYTF